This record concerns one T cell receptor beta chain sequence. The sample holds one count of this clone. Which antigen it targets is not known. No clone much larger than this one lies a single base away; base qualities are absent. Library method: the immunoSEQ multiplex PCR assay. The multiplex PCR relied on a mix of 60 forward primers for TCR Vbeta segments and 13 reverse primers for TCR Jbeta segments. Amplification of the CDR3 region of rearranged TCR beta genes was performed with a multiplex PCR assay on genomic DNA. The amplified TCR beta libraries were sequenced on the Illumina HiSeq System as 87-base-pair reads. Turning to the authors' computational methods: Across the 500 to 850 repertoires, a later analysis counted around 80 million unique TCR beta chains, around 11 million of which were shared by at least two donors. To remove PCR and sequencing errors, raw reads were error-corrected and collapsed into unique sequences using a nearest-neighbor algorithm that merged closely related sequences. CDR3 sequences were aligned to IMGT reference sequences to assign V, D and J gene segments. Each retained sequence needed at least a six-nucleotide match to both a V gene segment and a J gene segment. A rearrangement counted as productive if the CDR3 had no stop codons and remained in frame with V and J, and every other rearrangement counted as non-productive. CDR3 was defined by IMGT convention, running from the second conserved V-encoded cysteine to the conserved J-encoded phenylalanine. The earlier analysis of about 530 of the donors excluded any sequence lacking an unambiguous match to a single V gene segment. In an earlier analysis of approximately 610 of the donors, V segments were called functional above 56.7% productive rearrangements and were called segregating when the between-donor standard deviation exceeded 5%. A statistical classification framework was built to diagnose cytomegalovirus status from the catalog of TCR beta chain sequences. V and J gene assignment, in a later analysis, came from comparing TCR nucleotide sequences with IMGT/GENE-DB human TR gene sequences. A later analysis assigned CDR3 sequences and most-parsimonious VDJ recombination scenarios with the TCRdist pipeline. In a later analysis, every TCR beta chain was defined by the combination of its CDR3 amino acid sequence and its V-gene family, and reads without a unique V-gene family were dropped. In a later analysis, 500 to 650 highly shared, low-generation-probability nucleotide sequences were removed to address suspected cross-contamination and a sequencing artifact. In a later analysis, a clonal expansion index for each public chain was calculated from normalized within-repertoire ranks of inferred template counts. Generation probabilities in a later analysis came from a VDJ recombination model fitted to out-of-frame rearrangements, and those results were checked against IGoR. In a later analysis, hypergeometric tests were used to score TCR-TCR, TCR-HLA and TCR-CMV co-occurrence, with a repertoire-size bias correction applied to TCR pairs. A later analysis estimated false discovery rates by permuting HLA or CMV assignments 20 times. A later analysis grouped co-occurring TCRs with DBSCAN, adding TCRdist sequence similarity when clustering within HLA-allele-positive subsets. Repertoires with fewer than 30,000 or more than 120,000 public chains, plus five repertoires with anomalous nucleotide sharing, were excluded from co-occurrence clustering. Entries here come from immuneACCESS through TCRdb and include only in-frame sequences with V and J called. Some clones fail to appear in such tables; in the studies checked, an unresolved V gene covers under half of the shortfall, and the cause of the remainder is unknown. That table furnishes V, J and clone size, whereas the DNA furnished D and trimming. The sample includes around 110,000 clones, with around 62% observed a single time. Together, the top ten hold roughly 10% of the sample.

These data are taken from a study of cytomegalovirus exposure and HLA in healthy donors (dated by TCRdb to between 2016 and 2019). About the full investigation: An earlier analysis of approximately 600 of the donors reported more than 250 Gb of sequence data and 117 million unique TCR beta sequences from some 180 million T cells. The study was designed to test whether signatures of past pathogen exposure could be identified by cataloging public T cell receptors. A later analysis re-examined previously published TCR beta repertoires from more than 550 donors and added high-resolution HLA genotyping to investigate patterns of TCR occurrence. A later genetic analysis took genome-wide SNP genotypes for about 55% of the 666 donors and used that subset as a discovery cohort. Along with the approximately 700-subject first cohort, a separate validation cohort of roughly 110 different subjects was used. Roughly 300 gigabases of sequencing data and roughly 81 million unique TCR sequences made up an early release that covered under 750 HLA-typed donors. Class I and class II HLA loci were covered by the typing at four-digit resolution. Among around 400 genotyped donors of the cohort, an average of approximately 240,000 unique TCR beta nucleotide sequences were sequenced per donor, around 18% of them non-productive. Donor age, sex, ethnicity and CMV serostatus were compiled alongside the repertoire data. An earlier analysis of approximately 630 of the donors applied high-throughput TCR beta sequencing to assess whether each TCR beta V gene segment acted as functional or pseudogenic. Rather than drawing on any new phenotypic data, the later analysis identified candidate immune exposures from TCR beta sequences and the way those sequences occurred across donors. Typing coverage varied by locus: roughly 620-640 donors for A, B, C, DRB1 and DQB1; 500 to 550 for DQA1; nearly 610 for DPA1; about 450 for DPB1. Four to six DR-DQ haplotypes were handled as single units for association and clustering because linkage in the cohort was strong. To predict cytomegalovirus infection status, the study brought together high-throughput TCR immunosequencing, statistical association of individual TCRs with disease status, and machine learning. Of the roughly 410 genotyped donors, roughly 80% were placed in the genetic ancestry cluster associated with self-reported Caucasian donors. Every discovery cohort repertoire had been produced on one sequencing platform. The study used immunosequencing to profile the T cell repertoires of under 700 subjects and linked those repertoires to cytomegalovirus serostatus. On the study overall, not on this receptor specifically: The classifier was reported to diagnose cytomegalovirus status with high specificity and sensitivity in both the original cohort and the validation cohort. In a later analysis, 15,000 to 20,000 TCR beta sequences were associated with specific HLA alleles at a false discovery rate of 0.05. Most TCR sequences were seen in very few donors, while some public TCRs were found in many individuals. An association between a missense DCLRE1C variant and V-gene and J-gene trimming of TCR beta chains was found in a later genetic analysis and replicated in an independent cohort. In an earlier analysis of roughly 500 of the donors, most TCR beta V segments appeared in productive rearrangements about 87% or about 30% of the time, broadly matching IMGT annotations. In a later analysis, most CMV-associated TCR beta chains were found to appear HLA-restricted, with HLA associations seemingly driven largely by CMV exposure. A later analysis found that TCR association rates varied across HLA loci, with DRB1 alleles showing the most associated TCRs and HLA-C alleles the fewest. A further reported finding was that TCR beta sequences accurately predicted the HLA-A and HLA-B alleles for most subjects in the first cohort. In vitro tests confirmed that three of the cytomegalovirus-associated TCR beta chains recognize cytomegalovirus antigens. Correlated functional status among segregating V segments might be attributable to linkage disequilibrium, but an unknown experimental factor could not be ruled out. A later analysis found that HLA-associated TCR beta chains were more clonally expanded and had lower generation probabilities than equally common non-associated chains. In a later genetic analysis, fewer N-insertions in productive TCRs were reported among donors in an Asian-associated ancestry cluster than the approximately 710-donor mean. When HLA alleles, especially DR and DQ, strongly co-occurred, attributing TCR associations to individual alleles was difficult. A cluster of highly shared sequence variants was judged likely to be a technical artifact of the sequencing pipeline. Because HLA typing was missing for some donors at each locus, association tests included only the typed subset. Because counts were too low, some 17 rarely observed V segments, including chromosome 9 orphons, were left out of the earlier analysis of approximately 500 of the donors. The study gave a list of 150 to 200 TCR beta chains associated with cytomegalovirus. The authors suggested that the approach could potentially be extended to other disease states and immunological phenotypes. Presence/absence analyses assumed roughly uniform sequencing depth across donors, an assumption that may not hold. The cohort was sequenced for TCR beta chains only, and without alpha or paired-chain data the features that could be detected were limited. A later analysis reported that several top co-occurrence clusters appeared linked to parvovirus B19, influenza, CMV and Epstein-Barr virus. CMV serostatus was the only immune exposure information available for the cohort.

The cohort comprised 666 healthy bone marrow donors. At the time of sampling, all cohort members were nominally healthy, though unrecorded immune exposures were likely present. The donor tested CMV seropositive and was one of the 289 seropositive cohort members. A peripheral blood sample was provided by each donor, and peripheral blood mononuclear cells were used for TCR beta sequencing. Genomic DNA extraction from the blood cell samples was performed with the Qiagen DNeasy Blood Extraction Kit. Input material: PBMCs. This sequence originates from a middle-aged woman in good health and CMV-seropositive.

Read as DNA, the sequence is TGTGCCAGCAGTTACTCTTCCCGCGGGAACTATGGCTACACCTTC. Its product reads: CASSYSSRGNYGYTF. The V gene is TRBV6-5 and the J gene is TRBJ1-2; the D gene lacks a confident call. For CDR1 and CDR2, the germline V gene lists MNHEY and SVGAGI. Inclusive of the bounding cysteine and phenylalanine, the CDR3 is 15 residues long. CDR3 DNA is the only sequence kept; it has 45 bases, read in frame from the first base. V and J lose 0 bases and 2 bases, and a span of 10 bases separates them.